Here is one TCR beta chain with its context. Its antigen remains unidentified. Germline V gene sequence: CDR1 DFQATT, CDR2 SNEGSKA (reference sequence). CDR3 length equals 13 residues. The ends lost 4 bases at V and 7 bases at J; junction bases unmatched: 9. The data stem from a study of CD8 T cells in Susac syndrome. Points from the study as a whole: Only a relatively small number of individuals were included in the TCR sequencing and HLA analysis.

A quantity of about 0.5 to 1 ug RNA underwent reverse transcription using random hexamers. TCRdb called the immunoSEQ multiplex PCR reads again in MiXCR, with one record for every CDR3 protein. Of roughly 180,000 distinct CDR3 sequences in the sample, 90% to 95% were seen once. This TCR was recovered from a human donor with Susac syndrome. V is TRBV20-1 and J is TRBJ1-1, with 7 bases that match TRBD1. Sample: CD4+ T cells from PBMCs. CDR3 sequence reads: CSAKGGAQDEAFF. CDR3 sequence (DNA): TGCAGTGCTAAAGGGGGCGCGCAGGATGAAGCTTTCTTT.